The rows below give T cell receptor beta chains drawn from one sample of a study of vaccination and CD4 T cells after COVID-19. No antigen is known for these receptors. One entry per CDR3 protein results from TCRdb running MiXCR on the PCR reads. This sample carries about 14,000 distinct CDR3 sequences, less than 65% of them seen once, and the ten largest clones take roughly 8.4%. The sequences come from CD4+ T cells from blood, cultured in vitro, collected before SARS-CoV-2 vaccination. The receptors stem from a human donor who had recovered from COVID-19. Each CDR3 is given with its conserved first and last residue. Each record gives: clone size, V gene, J gene, D gene, CDR3 protein, CDR3 DNA. D genes are given only for firm matches. Size values are once, few and many counts, or a class for expanded clones, and some rows have none.

clone_size: -; v_call: TRBV7-6; j_call: TRBJ1-6; d_call: -; cdr3_aa: CASSPLGRHNSPLHF; cdr3_nt: TGTGCCAGCAGCCCCCTGGGACGGCATAATTCACCCCTCCACTTT
clone_size: few; v_call: TRBV10-1; j_call: TRBJ2-2; d_call: -; cdr3_aa: CASSESGGGHTGELFF; cdr3_nt: TGCGCCAGCAGTGAGTCCGGAGGGGGCCACACCGGGGAGCTGTTTTTT
clone_size: -; v_call: TRBV7-2; j_call: TRBJ1-2; d_call: TRBD1; cdr3_aa: CASSLTPLGQPIYGYTF; cdr3_nt: TGTGCCAGCAGCTTAACCCCGTTGGGACAGCCAATCTATGGCTACACCTTC
clone_size: few; v_call: TRBV20-1; j_call: TRBJ2-2; d_call: TRBD2; cdr3_aa: CSARDHSPTPTSGRRGGELFF; cdr3_nt: TGCAGTGCTAGAGATCATAGCCCCACCCCTACTAGCGGGAGAAGGGGCGGGGAGCTGTTTTTT
clone_size: -; v_call: TRBV27; j_call: TRBJ2-7; d_call: TRBD1; cdr3_aa: CASSRKGQGAYEQYF; cdr3_nt: TGTGCCAGCAGCCGAAAGGGACAGGGGGCCTACGAGCAGTACTTC
clone_size: -; v_call: TRBV7-8; j_call: TRBJ2-7; d_call: TRBD2; cdr3_aa: CASSWNSGNLRGEQYF; cdr3_nt: TGTGCCAGCAGCTGGAATAGCGGGAATCTACGGGGCGAGCAGTACTTC
clone_size: few; v_call: TRBV6-2/TRBV6-3; j_call: TRBJ2-1; d_call: TRBD2; cdr3_aa: CASRPASGGPYNEQFF; cdr3_nt: TGTGCCAGCAGACCAGCTAGCGGGGGGCCTTACAATGAGCAGTTCTTC
clone_size: -; v_call: TRBV5-4; j_call: TRBJ2-7; d_call: TRBD2; cdr3_aa: CASSHSAGAYEQYF; cdr3_nt: TGTGCCAGCAGCCATTCAGCGGGAGCGTACGAGCAGTACTTC
clone_size: -; v_call: TRBV11-3; j_call: TRBJ2-1; d_call: TRBD2; cdr3_aa: CASSFLGRGSGRFDEQFF; cdr3_nt: TGTGCCAGCAGCTTCCTGGGGCGAGGGAGCGGGAGGTTCGATGAGCAGTTCTTC
clone_size: -; v_call: TRBV27; j_call: TRBJ2-2; d_call: TRBD2; cdr3_aa: CASSLSGGQYTGELFF; cdr3_nt: TGTGCCAGCAGTCTTAGCGGGGGGCAATACACCGGGGAGCTGTTTTTT
clone_size: -; v_call: TRBV29-1; j_call: TRBJ1-3; d_call: -; cdr3_aa: CSGTSGNTIYF; cdr3_nt: TGCAGCGGGACCTCTGGAAACACCATATATTTT
clone_size: -; v_call: TRBV23-1; j_call: TRBJ1-5; d_call: TRBD1; cdr3_aa: CASGQGALNQPQHF; cdr3_nt: TGCGCCAGCGGACAGGGGGCGTTGAATCAGCCCCAGCATTTT
clone_size: few; v_call: TRBV20-1; j_call: TRBJ1-5; d_call: TRBD1; cdr3_aa: CSAQGALNQPQHF; cdr3_nt: TGCAGTGCCCAGGGGGCCCTCAATCAGCCCCAGCATTTT
clone_size: few; v_call: TRBV6-5; j_call: TRBJ1-5; d_call: -; cdr3_aa: CASSSGYDQPQHF; cdr3_nt: TGTGCCAGCAGTTCAGGGTATGATCAGCCCCAGCATTTT
clone_size: -; v_call: TRBV6-1; j_call: TRBJ1-6; d_call: TRBD1; cdr3_aa: CATRDRGTIRHNSPLHF; cdr3_nt: TGTGCCACCCGGGACAGGGGTACTATTAGACATAATTCACCCCTCCACTTT
clone_size: few; v_call: TRBV27; j_call: TRBJ1-1; d_call: -; cdr3_aa: CASSFARTAMNTEAFF; cdr3_nt: TGTGCCAGCAGTTTCGCTAGGACGGCCATGAACACTGAAGCTTTCTTT
clone_size: once; v_call: TRBV25-1; j_call: TRBJ2-7; d_call: -; cdr3_aa: CASSGFEGGTPYEQYF; cdr3_nt: TGTGCCAGCAGTGGGTTTGAGGGGGGAACCCCCTACGAGCAGTACTTC
clone_size: -; v_call: TRBV19; j_call: TRBJ2-3; d_call: TRBD2; cdr3_aa: CASSLAGQGTDTQYF; cdr3_nt: TGTGCCAGTAGCCTAGCGGGGCAGGGCACAGATACGCAGTATTTT
clone_size: few; v_call: TRBV20-1; j_call: TRBJ1-1; d_call: TRBD1; cdr3_aa: CSARDPGRGRGEAFF; cdr3_nt: TGCAGTGCTAGAGATCCAGGCAGGGGGCGAGGTGAAGCTTTCTTT
clone_size: -; v_call: TRBV6-1; j_call: TRBJ2-5; d_call: -; cdr3_aa: CASSEGETQYF; cdr3_nt: TGTGCCAGCAGCGAGGGAGAGACCCAGTACTTC
clone_size: -; v_call: TRBV6-1; j_call: TRBJ2-2; d_call: -; cdr3_aa: CASSVLTGTEYTGELFF; cdr3_nt: TGTGCCAGCAGTGTACTCACCGGGACGGAATACACCGGGGAGCTGTTTTTT
clone_size: -; v_call: TRBV5-4; j_call: TRBJ1-2; d_call: -; cdr3_aa: CASSLPGPATVLNYGYTF; cdr3_nt: TGTGCCAGCAGCTTGCCAGGGCCCGCTACCGTCCTTAACTATGGCTACACCTTC
clone_size: -; v_call: TRBV11-3; j_call: TRBJ1-6; d_call: -; cdr3_aa: CASSVGLYNSPLHF; cdr3_nt: TGTGCCAGCAGCGTCGGACTCTATAATTCACCCCTCCACTTT
clone_size: few; v_call: TRBV20-1; j_call: TRBJ2-3; d_call: -; cdr3_aa: CSANPRSSTDTQYF; cdr3_nt: TGCAGTGCTAACCCGCGGAGTAGCACAGATACGCAGTATTTT
clone_size: -; v_call: TRBV7-2; j_call: TRBJ1-2; d_call: TRBD1; cdr3_aa: CASSSPTGENGYTF; cdr3_nt: TGTGCCAGCAGCTCCCCGACAGGGGAGAATGGCTACACCTTC
clone_size: -; v_call: TRBV28; j_call: TRBJ1-1; d_call: -; cdr3_aa: CASSFGRGWGEAFF; cdr3_nt: TGTGCCAGCAGTTTCGGGCGGGGATGGGGTGAAGCTTTCTTT
clone_size: -; v_call: TRBV5-1; j_call: TRBJ1-6; d_call: -; cdr3_aa: CASGTSGWGSPLHF; cdr3_nt: TGCGCCAGCGGGACCTCAGGGTGGGGCTCACCCCTCCACTTT
clone_size: once; v_call: TRBV19; j_call: TRBJ1-6; d_call: TRBD1; cdr3_aa: CASSVYPKGANSPLHF; cdr3_nt: TGTGCCAGTAGCGTATACCCCAAGGGGGCTAATTCACCCCTCCACTTT
clone_size: -; v_call: TRBV6-5; j_call: TRBJ1-5; d_call: TRBD1; cdr3_aa: CASSSRDSLNQPQHF; cdr3_nt: TGTGCCAGCAGTTCCCGGGACAGCTTAAATCAGCCCCAGCATTTT
clone_size: -; v_call: TRBV2; j_call: TRBJ2-7; d_call: TRBD2; cdr3_aa: CASSSGSISEQYF; cdr3_nt: TGTGCCAGCTCTAGCGGGAGTATTTCCGAGCAGTACTTC
clone_size: -; v_call: TRBV21-1; j_call: TRBJ1-5; d_call: -; cdr3_aa: CASSPAPGGQPQHF; cdr3_nt: TGTGCCAGCAGCCCTGCCCCGGGAGGCCAGCCCCAGCATTTT
clone_size: -; v_call: TRBV2; j_call: TRBJ2-2; d_call: -; cdr3_aa: CASKVREPGELFF; cdr3_nt: TGTGCCAGCAAAGTACGGGAACCCGGGGAGCTGTTTTTT
clone_size: -; v_call: TRBV6-5; j_call: TRBJ2-2; d_call: -; cdr3_aa: CASSYGWWVGELFF; cdr3_nt: TGTGCCAGCAGTTACGGTTGGTGGGTCGGGGAGCTGTTTTTT
clone_size: -; v_call: TRBV24-1; j_call: TRBJ2-1; d_call: TRBD2; cdr3_aa: CATSDPSGPYNEQFF; cdr3_nt: TGTGCCACCAGTGACCCTAGCGGGCCCTACAATGAGCAGTTCTTC
clone_size: -; v_call: TRBV20-1; j_call: TRBJ1-6; d_call: -; cdr3_aa: CSARDPLGSYNSPLHF; cdr3_nt: TGCAGTGCTAGAGATCCGCTTGGATCCTATAATTCACCCCTCCACTTT
clone_size: -; v_call: TRBV5-1; j_call: TRBJ2-3; d_call: TRBD2; cdr3_aa: CASSRGGTSGGDTQYF; cdr3_nt: TGCGCCAGCAGCCGGGGCGGGACTAGCGGTGGAGATACGCAGTATTTT
clone_size: -; v_call: TRBV7-3; j_call: TRBJ1-1; d_call: -; cdr3_aa: CASSLRGLEGRNTEAFF; cdr3_nt: TGTGCCAGCAGCTTGAGAGGGTTAGAGGGAAGGAACACTGAAGCTTTCTTT
clone_size: -; v_call: TRBV15; j_call: TRBJ1-1; d_call: TRBD1; cdr3_aa: CATSTRTTGVGAFF; cdr3_nt: TGTGCCACCAGCACCCGGACAACAGGGGTTGGCGCTTTCTTT
clone_size: -; v_call: TRBV19; j_call: TRBJ1-5; d_call: -; cdr3_aa: CASSMSRSNQPQHF; cdr3_nt: TGTGCCAGTAGTATGTCTAGGAGCAATCAGCCCCAGCATTTT
clone_size: -; v_call: TRBV7-2; j_call: TRBJ1-1; d_call: TRBD1; cdr3_aa: CASSSSQGTGWGEAFF; cdr3_nt: TGTGCCAGCAGCTCCAGTCAGGGGACAGGGTGGGGTGAAGCTTTCTTT
clone_size: -; v_call: TRBV6-4; j_call: TRBJ2-1; d_call: TRBD2; cdr3_aa: CASSLQAGGPGEQFF; cdr3_nt: TGTGCCAGCAGCTTACAAGCGGGAGGGCCGGGGGAGCAGTTCTTC
clone_size: -; v_call: TRBV5-4; j_call: TRBJ1-2; d_call: TRBD1; cdr3_aa: CASRHRDRGNYGYTF; cdr3_nt: TGTGCCAGCAGACACCGGGACAGGGGAAACTATGGCTACACCTTC
clone_size: -; v_call: TRBV20-1; j_call: TRBJ1-1; d_call: TRBD1; cdr3_aa: CSATDRLHTEAFF; cdr3_nt: TGCAGTGCTACGGACAGGCTTCACACTGAAGCTTTCTTT
clone_size: -; v_call: TRBV7-2; j_call: TRBJ2-7; d_call: -; cdr3_aa: CASSLGDEQYF; cdr3_nt: TGTGCCAGCAGCTTAGGAGACGAGCAGTACTTC
clone_size: few; v_call: TRBV20-1; j_call: TRBJ1-2; d_call: -; cdr3_aa: CSARATGPGGYTF; cdr3_nt: TGCAGTGCTAGAGCTACAGGGCCGGGTGGCTACACCTTC
clone_size: -; v_call: TRBV6-1; j_call: TRBJ2-1; d_call: -; cdr3_aa: CTSSGYGRPVAGAKDREQFF; cdr3_nt: TGTACCAGCAGTGGTTATGGGAGGCCGGTCGCGGGAGCGAAGGACAGGGAGCAGTTCTTC
clone_size: -; v_call: TRBV6-1; j_call: TRBJ2-2; d_call: TRBD2; cdr3_aa: CASSAVAGGNTGELFF; cdr3_nt: TGTGCCAGCAGTGCTGTAGCGGGGGGGAACACCGGGGAGCTGTTTTTT
clone_size: few; v_call: TRBV6-2/TRBV6-3; j_call: TRBJ1-2; d_call: -; cdr3_aa: CASSEFSNYGYTF; cdr3_nt: TGTGCCAGCTCGGAATTTAGTAACTATGGCTACACCTTC
clone_size: -; v_call: TRBV20-1; j_call: TRBJ2-1; d_call: TRBD2; cdr3_aa: CSARVTSGGYNEQFF; cdr3_nt: TGCAGTGCTAGAGTTACTAGCGGGGGATACAATGAGCAGTTCTTC
clone_size: few; v_call: TRBV7-8; j_call: TRBJ1-2; d_call: TRBD1; cdr3_aa: CASSPGGTGDYGYTF; cdr3_nt: TGTGCCAGCAGCCCGGGTGGCACAGGGGACTATGGCTACACCTTC